These T cell receptor beta chains were read from a single sample in a study of post-analysis software for immune sequencing data. TCRdb fed the PCR reads into MiXCR, producing one record per CDR3 protein. The data show roughly 600,000 distinct CDR3 sequences, about 44% seen once. The specimen was blood. These receptors all stem from a girl between 10 and 17 years old with multiple sclerosis. Both conserved end residues are part of each CDR3. Some rows have no size entry. The others give once, few or many, or a class for an expanded clone.

V gene	clone size	CDR3 protein
TRBV6-2/TRBV6-3	NA	CASSPLHGARHF
TRBV6-6	NA	CASSYSGALYSNQPQHF
TRBV7-8	NA	CASSQDRVGDGYTF
TRBV4-1	NA	CASSQDGTGRGDIQYF
TRBV20-1	few	CSASLTGPPETQYF
TRBV11-3	once	CASSSRGSSYGYTF
TRBV24-1	NA	CATSEGGGYNEQFF
TRBV7-9	few	CASSSNRILAGSTDTQYF
TRBV29-1	NA	CSASPGTGLGPQHF
TRBV7-3	few	CASSPDGQSYNEQFF
TRBV27	NA	CASSPLGGINQPQHF
TRBV12-3/TRBV12-4	NA	CASSGLAGADEQFF
TRBV7-9	NA	CASSLGDGDLKTFF
TRBV10-3	NA	CAISDAGSSYNEQFF
TRBV5-1	NA	CASSSRGEQGYTF
TRBV29-1	NA	CSVDSVSRFVTEAFF
TRBV7-3	few	CASSSGPGRGSETQYF
TRBV20-1	many	CSARAVGGGNQPQHF